This entry lists 12 T cell receptor beta chains sequenced from one sample in a study of T cells in Graves' hyperthyroidism and ophthalmopathy. Researchers amplified the TCR beta CDR3 regions from RNA transcripts. With the HTBI primer set, the TCR CDR3 went through a first round of RT-PCR. TCRdb re-analysed the multiplex PCR reads in MiXCR, keeping a single row per CDR3 protein. Seen here are a few hundred thousand distinct CDR3 sequences, approximately 23% observed once, and the top ten hold over 55%. The sequencing sample was made of blood. The receptor source for this set is a man aged 25-45 years with Graves' ophthalmopathy.

This clonotype was counted at least ten times. This sequence joins TRBV11-2 and TRBJ2-4; 9 positions match TRBD1. With 5 bases clipped from V and 6 bases from J, the junction kept 5 bases outside the gene matches. Germline values: CDR1 SGHAT, CDR2 FQNNGV. This CDR3 is built from 14 residues. The CDR3 DNA sequence: TGTGCCAGCAGCCCGGGACAGGGCGGAAACATTCAGTACTTC. Translating gives CASSPGQGGNIQYF. The full variable domain, completed using reference TRBV11-2 and TRBJ2-4, is EAGVAQSPRYKIIEKRQSVAFWCNPISGHATLYWYQQILGQGPKLLIQFQNNGVVDDSQLPKDRFSAERLKGVDSTLKIQPAKLEDSAVYLCASSPGQGGNIQYFGAGTRLSVL.

The CDR3 DNA is TGTGCCACCAGCAGAGGGTTTGAGCCCCGGAGCTACACCTTC. It specifies CATSRGFEPRSYTF. This chain connects TRBV15 to TRBJ1-2; the D is unclear. The CDR3 has 14 residues. V dropped 1 base and J dropped 9 bases, with 15 bases sitting between them. Germline CDR1 reads LNHNV; CDR2 reads YYDKDF (reference sequence).

This clonotype was detected a few times. The V gene is TRBV28, the J gene TRBJ2-3; D not certain. Germline-derived CDR1 and CDR2 are MDHEN and SYDVKM. The V gene lost 6 bases and the J gene lost 2 bases, with 18 bases spanning the gap. The CDR3 runs to 16 residues. The CDR3 DNA reads TGTGCCAGCAGCTCATTCCGTCGGCGTAACACAGATACGCAGTATTTT. Protein: CASSSFRRRNTDTQYF.

V and J are TRBV12-3 or TRBV12-4 and TRBJ1-3, with TRBD1 matching over 8 bases. J lost 0 bases, V lost 8 bases, and 3 bases had no gene match. This CDR3 spans 14 amino acids. CDR3 amino acids: CASRDRNSGNTIYF. CDR3 bases: TGTGCCAGCCGGGACAGGAACTCTGGAAACACCATATATTTT.

With respect to this clonotype: An end of the junction does not agree with germline; a read error may underlie this. The gene calls are TRBV19 and TRBJ2-1; TRBD1 agrees at 10 bases. This CDR3 region has 13 residues. Germline CDR1 and CDR2: LNHDA and SQIVND (reference sequence). The CDR3, as DNA: TGTGCCAGTAGAATAGGACAGGGGGGTGAGCAGTTCTTC. Translating it yields CASRIGQGGEQFF.

A few counts support this clonotype. The chain recombines TRBV29-1 with TRBJ2-7; the match to TRBD1 covers 9 bases. V shed 7 bases, J shed 6 bases, and the junction held 7 bases outside the gene matches. CDR3 length: 12 residues. Per germline, CDR1 SQVTM and CDR2 ANQGSEA. CDR3 loop: CSGTKDRGEQYF. The CDR3 nucleotides are TGCAGCGGCACCAAGGACAGGGGCGAGCAGTACTTC.

This clonotype has ten or more counts. The chain has TRBV6-1 and TRBJ2-7, with no clear D. Germline CDR1 MNHNS, CDR2 SASEGT. The V end was cut by 6 bases, the J end by 5 bases, with 8 bases between. CDR3 length: 11 residues. The CDR3: CASSSLDEQYF. The CDR3 DNA follows: TGTGCCAGCAGCTCCCTCGACGAGCAGTACTTC.

The V gene is TRBV19, the J gene TRBJ1-2; 9 bases agree with TRBD1. The CDR3 has 14 amino acids. V dropped 5 bases and J dropped 9; count of bases not matched to a gene: 10. From germline, CDR1 is LNHDA and CDR2 SQIVND (reference sequence). For the CDR3, the DNA is TGTGCCAGTAGTCAGGACAGGGGTCTTGCAAGCTACACCTTC. Protein sequence: CASSQDRGLASYTF.

This clonotype has ten or more counts. The chain is built from TRBV20-1 and TRBJ2-2, with 7 nucleotides matching TRBD1. The length of the CDR3 is 14 residues. V shed 6 bases and J 5 bases; nucleotides not matched to a gene: 9. Per the germline V gene, CDR1 is DFQATT and CDR2 is SNEGSKA (reference sequence). This CDR3 reads CSAPTGYRTGELFF. The DNA for the CDR3 is TGCAGTGCCCCGACAGGGTATAGGACCGGGGAGCTGTTTTTT.

This clonotype was counted only a few times. The chain carries TRBV28 and TRBJ1-3, with TRBD1 identical over 10 bases. After removal of 4 bases from V and 0 bases from J, the junction contained 6 bases not matched to a gene. The CDR3 sequence is 17 residues long. Germline loops: CDR1 MDHEN, CDR2 SYDVKM. The CDR3: CASSYGGDRGSGNTIYF. The CDR3, as DNA: TGTGCCAGCAGTTACGGAGGGGACAGGGGCTCTGGAAACACCATATATTTT. The full variable domain, with the rest looked up from reference TRBV28 and TRBJ1-3, is DVKVTQSSRYLVKRTGEKVFLECVQDMDHENMFWYRQDPGLGLRLIYFSYDVKMKEKGDIPEGYSVSREKKERFSLILESASTNQTSMYLCASSYGGDRGSGNTIYFGEGSWLTVV.

The table lists this clonotype with a few counts. V gene TRBV28 combines with J gene TRBJ2-7; 7 bases align to TRBD1. With V trimmed by 2 bases and J by 4 bases, 2 bases remained unmatched. The germline V gene has CDR1 MDHEN and CDR2 SYDVKM. The CDR3 loop spans 13 amino acids. CDR3 region: CASSLQGVYEQYF. The CDR3 DNA sequence: TGTGCCAGCAGTTTACAGGGGGTGTACGAGCAGTACTTC. The full variable domain, completed using reference TRBV28 and TRBJ2-7, is DVKVTQSSRYLVKRTGEKVFLECVQDMDHENMFWYRQDPGLGLRLIYFSYDVKMKEKGDIPEGYSVSREKKERFSLILESASTNQTSMYLCASSLQGVYEQYFGPGTRLTVT.

In the case of this clonotype: A much larger clone lies a single base off, so this may be a read error. The chain has TRBV2 and TRBJ2-1; TRBD1 matches at 10 bases. The germline CDR1 and CDR2 sequences are SNHLY and FYNNEI. The CDR3 spans 16 residues. With 1 base clipped from V and 5 bases from J, the junction kept 5 bases outside the gene matches. This CDR3 reads CASSEGRQGANNEQFF. DNA for the CDR3: TGTGCCAGCAGTGAAGGGCGACAGGGGGCCAACAATGAGCAGTTCTTC.